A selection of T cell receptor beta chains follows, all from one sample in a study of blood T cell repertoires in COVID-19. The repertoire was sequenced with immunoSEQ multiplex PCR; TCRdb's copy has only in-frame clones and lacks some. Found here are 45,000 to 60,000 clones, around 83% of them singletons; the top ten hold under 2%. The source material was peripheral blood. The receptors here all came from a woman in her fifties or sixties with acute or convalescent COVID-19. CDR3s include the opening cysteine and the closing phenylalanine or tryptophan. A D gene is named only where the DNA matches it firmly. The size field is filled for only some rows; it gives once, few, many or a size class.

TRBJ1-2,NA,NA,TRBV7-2,CASSFVQGRNGYTF,TGTGCCAGCAGCTTCGTGCAGGGGCGGAATGGCTACACCTTC
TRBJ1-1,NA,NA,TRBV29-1,CSGGEAAEAFF,TGCAGCGGGGGAGAGGCGGCTGAAGCTTTCTTT
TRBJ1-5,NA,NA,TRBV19,CASSISVGSNQPQHF,TGTGCCAGTAGTATAAGCGTTGGGAGCAATCAGCCCCAGCATTTT
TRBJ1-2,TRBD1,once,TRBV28,CASRKGGQGYGYTF,TGTGCCAGCAGGAAGGGTGGACAGGGCTATGGCTACACCTTC
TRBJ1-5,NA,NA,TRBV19,CASSSTSNQPQHF,TGTGCCAGTAGTTCGACAAGCAATCAGCCCCAGCATTTT
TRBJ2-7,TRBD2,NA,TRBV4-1,CASSPGTSGRTGEQYF,TGCGCCAGCAGCCCGGGGACTAGCGGGAGAACGGGCGAGCAGTACTTC
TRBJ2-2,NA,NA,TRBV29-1,CSVEIFPGVDTGELFF,TGCAGCGTTGAAATTTTTCCAGGGGTTGACACCGGGGAGCTGTTTTTT
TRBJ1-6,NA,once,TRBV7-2,CASSSQGSNSPLHF,TGTGCCAGCAGCTCACAGGGAAGCAATTCACCCCTCCACTTT
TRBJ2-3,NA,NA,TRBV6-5,CASSQGTDTQYF,TGTGCCAGCAGCCAGGGAACAGATACGCAGTATTTT
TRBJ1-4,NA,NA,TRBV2,CATQNEKLFF,TGTGCCACCCAGAATGAAAAACTGTTTTTT
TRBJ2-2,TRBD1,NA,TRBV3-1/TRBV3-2,CASSHTDRATGELFF,TGTGCCAGCAGCCATACTGACAGGGCCACCGGGGAGCTGTTTTTT
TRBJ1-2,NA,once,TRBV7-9,CASSQDGNYGYTF,TGTGCCAGCAGCCAAGACGGGAACTATGGCTACACCTTC
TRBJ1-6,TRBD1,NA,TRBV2,CARTGQGVSPLHF,TGTGCCAGGACGGGACAGGGAGTTTCACCCCTCCACTTT
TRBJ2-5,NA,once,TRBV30,CAWSRSRFGEQQETQYF,TGTGCCTGGAGTCGCTCGAGGTTTGGTGAGCAACAAGAGACCCAGTACTTC
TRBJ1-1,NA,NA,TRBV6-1,CASSETRADTEAFF,TGTGCCAGCAGTGAGACCCGAGCGGACACTGAAGCTTTCTTT
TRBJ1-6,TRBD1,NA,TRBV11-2,CASSLWLNGQGAPGSPLHF,TGTGCCAGCAGCTTGTGGCTCAACGGACAGGGGGCCCCCGGTTCACCCCTCCACTTT
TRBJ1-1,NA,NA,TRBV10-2,CASRLSTGYAEAFF,TGCGCCAGCAGATTATCCACAGGGTACGCTGAAGCTTTCTTT
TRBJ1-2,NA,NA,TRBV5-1,CASSPGVTDGYTF,TGCGCCAGCAGCCCCGGGGTTACAGATGGCTACACCTTC
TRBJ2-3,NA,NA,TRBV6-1,CASSESTGGTDTQYF,TGTGCCAGCAGTGAAAGTACCGGGGGAACAGATACGCAGTATTTT
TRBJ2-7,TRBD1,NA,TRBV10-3,CAISESRNRGSYEQYF,TGTGCCATCAGTGAGTCGAGGAACAGGGGCTCCTACGAGCAGTACTTC
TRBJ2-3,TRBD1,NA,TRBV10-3,CAISWDSPDTQYF,TGTGCCATCAGTTGGGACAGCCCAGATACGCAGTATTTT
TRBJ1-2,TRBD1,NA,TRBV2,CASSWTGTVDGYTF,TGTGCCAGCAGTTGGACAGGGACCGTCGATGGCTACACCTTC
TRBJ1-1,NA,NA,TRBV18,CASSPNTVTLNTEAFF,TGTGCCAGCTCACCGAACACAGTTACCCTGAACACTGAAGCTTTCTTT
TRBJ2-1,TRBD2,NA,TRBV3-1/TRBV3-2,CASSQTSAFSYNEQFF,TGTGCCAGCAGCCAAACTAGCGCTTTCTCCTACAATGAGCAGTTCTTC
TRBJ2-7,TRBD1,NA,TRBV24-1,CATSEDRQGMDYEQYF,TGTGCCACCAGTGAAGACAGACAGGGGATGGACTACGAGCAGTACTTC
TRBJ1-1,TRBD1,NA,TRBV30,CAWSTYRQGKMNTEAFF,TGTGCCTGGAGTACCTACCGACAGGGAAAGATGAACACTGAAGCTTTCTTT
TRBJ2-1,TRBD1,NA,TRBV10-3,CAITKGSGTGGNEQFF,TGTGCCATCACCAAGGGGTCCGGGACAGGGGGGAATGAGCAGTTCTTC
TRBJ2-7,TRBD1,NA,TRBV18,CASSPRTGSPYEQYF,TGTGCCAGCTCACCCAGGACAGGCTCACCCTACGAGCAGTACTTC
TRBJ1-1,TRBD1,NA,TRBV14,CASSPAGGLETEAFF,TGTGCCAGCAGCCCTGCAGGGGGCTTGGAAACTGAAGCTTTCTTT